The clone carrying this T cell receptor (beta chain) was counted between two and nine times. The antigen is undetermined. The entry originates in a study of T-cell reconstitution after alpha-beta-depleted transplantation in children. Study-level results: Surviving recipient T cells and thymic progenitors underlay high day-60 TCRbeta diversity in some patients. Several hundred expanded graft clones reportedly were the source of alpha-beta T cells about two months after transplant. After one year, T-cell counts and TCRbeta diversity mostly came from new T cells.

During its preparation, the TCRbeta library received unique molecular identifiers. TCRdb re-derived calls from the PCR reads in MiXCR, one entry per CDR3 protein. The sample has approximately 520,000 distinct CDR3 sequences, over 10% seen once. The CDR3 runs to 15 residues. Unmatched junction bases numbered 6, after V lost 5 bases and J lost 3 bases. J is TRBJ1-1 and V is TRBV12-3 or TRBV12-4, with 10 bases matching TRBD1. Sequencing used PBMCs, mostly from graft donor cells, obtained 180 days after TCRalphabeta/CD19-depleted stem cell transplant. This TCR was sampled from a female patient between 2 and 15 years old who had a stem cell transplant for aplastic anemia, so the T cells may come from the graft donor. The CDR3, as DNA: TGTGCCAGCAGTGCGCCAGGGACAGGGGACACTGAAGCTTTCTTT. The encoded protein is CASSAPGTGDTEAFF.